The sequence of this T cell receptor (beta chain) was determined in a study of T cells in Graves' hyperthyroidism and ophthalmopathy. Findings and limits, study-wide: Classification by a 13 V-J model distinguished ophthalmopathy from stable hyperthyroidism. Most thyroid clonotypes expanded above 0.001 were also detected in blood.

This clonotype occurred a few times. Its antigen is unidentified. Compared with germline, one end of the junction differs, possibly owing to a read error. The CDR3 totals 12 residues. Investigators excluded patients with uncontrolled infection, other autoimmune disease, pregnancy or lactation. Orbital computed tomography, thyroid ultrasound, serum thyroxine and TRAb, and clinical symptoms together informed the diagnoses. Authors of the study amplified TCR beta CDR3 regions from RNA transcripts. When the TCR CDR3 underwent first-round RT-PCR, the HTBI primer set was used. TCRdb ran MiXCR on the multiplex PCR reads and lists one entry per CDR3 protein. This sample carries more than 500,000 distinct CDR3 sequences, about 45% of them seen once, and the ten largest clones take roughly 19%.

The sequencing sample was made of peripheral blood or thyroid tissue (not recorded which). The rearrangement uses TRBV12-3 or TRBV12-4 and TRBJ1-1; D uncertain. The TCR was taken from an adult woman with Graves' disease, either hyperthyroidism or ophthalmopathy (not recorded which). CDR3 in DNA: TGTGCCAGCAGTTTAGCCGGCACTGAAGCTTCCTTT. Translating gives CASSLAGTEASF.